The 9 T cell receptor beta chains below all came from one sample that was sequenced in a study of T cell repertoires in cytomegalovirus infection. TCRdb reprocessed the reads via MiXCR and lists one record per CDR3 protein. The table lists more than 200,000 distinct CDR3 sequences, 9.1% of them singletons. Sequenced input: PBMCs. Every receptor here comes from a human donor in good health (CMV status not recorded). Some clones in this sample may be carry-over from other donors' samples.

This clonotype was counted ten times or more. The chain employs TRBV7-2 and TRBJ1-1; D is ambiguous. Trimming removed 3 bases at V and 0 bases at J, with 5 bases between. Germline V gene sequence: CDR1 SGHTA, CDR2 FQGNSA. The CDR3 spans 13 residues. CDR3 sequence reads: CASSFTVNTEAFF. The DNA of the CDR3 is TGTGCCAGCAGCTTTACGGTGAACACTGAAGCTTTCTTT.

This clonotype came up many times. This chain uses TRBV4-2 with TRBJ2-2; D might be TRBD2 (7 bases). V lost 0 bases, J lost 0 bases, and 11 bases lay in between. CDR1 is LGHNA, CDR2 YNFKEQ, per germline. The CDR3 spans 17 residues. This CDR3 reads CASSQDSGGPNTGELFF. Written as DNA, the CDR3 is TGTGCCAGCAGCCAAGACTCGGGGGGCCCGAACACCGGGGAGCTGTTTTTT.

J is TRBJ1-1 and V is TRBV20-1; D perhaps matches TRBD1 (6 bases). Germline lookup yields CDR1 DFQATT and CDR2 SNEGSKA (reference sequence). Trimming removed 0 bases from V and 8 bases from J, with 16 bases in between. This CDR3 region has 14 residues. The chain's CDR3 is CSARDRQDIREAFF. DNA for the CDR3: TGCAGTGCTAGAGATCGACAGGACATCCGAGAAGCTTTCTTT.

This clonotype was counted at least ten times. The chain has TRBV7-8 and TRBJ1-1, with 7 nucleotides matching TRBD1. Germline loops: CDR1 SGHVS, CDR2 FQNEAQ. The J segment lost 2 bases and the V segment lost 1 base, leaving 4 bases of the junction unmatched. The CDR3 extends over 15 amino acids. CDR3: CASSLGQGFNTEAFF. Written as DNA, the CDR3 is TGTGCCAGCAGCTTAGGACAGGGATTCAACACTGAAGCTTTCTTT.

The CDR3 region has the DNA TGCAGTGCCCAACAACAGGGGTTTGATGAAAAACTGTTTTTT. It yields the protein CSAQQQGFDEKLFF. This chain connects TRBV20-1 to TRBJ1-4, with 7 bases that match TRBD1. Trimming cost V 6 bases and J 6 bases; bases outside gene matches: 10. Germline loops: CDR1 DFQATT, CDR2 SNEGSKA (reference sequence). The CDR3 is 14 amino acids.

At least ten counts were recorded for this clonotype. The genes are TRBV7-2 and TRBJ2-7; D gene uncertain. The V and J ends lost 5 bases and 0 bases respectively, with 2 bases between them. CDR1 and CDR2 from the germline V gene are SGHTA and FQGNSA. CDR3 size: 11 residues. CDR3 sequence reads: CASSLSYEQYF. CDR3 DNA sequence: TGTGCCAGCAGCCTCTCCTACGAGCAGTACTTC.

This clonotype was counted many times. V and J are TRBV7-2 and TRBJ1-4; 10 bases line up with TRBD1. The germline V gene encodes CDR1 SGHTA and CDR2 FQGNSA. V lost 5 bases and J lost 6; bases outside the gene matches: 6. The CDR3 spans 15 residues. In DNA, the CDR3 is TGTGCCAGCAGCCAAACCGGGACAGGGGATGAAAAACTGTTTTTT. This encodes CASSQTGTGDEKLFF. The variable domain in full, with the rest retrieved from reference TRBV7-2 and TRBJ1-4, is GAGVSQSPSNKVTEKGKDVELRCDPISGHTALYWYRQSLGQGLEFLIYFQGNSAPDKSGLPSDRFSAERTGGSVSTLTIQRTQQEDSAVYLCASSQTGTGDEKLFFGSGTQLSVL.

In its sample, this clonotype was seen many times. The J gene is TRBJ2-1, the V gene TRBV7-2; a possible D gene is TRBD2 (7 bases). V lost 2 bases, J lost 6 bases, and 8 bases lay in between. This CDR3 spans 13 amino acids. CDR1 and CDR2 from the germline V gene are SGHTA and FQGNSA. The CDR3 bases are TGTGCCAGCAGCTTAAGGGGGGGCAATGAGCAGTTCTTC. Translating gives CASSLRGGNEQFF.

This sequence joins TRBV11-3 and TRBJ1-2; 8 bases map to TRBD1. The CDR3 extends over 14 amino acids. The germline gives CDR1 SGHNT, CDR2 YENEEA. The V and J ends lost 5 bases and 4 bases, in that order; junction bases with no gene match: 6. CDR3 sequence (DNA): TGTGCCAGCAGCCCGGACAGGGCCACCTATGGCTACACCTTC. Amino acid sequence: CASSPDRATYGYTF.